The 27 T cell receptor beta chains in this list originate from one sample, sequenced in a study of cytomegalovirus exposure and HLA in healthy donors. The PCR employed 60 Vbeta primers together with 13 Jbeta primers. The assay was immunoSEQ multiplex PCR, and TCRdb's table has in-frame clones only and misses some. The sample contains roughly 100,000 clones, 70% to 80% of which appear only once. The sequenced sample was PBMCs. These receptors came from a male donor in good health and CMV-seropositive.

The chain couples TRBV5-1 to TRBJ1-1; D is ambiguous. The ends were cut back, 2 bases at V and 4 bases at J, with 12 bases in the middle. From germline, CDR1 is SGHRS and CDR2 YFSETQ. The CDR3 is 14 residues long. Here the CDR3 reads CASSFGQEGTEAFF. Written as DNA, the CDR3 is TGCGCCAGCAGCTTCGGGCAGGAGGGCACTGAAGCTTTCTTT.

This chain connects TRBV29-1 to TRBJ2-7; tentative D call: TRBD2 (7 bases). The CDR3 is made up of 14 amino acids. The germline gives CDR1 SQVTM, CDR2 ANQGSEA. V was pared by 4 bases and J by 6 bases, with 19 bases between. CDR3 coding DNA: TGCAGCGTTGTGGGGGGCGGGAGACCCCTCGAGCAGTACTTC. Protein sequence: CSVVGGGRPLEQYF.

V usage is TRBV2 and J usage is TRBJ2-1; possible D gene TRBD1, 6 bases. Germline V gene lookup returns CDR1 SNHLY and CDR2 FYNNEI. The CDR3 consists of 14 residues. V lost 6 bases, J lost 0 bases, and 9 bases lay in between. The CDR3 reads CASRDRSSYNEQFF. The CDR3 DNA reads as TGTGCCAGCAGAGACAGGAGCTCCTACAATGAGCAGTTCTTC.

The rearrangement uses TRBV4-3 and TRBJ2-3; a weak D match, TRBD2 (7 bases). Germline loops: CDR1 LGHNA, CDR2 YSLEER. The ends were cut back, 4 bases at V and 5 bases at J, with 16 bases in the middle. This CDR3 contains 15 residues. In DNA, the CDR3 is TGCGCCAGCAGCCGTAGGGGCGGGGGCGGAGATACGCAGTATTTT. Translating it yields CASSRRGGGGDTQYF.

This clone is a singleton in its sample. The CDR3, as DNA: TGTGCCAGCAGCCTCGGGACAGGGAGGCAAAGCTACACCTTC. Protein: CASSLGTGRQSYTF. This sequence joins TRBV7-2 and TRBJ1-2, with 9 bases aligning to TRBD1. CDR3 length: 14 residues. J lost 9 bases, V lost 5 bases, and 10 bases had no gene match. Germline CDR1 is SGHTA and CDR2 is FQGNSA.

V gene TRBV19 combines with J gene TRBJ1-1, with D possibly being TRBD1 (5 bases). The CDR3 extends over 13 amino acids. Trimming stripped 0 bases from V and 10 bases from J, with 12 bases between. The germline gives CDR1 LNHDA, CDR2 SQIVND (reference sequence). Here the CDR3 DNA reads TGTGCCAGTAGTATAGACAGGGCGCAGAGAGCTTTCTTT. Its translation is CASSIDRAQRAFF.

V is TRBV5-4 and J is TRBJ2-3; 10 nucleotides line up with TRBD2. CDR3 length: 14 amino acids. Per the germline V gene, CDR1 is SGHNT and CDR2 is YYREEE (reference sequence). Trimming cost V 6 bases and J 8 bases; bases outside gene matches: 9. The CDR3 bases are TGTGCCAGCAAGCTAGCGGGAGAGTCGGGTACGCAGTATTTT. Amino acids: CASKLAGESGTQYF.

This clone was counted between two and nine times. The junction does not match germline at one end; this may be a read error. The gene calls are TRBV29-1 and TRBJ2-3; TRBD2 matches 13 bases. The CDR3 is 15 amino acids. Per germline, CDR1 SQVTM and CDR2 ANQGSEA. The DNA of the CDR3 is TGCAGCGTCGAAGGACTAGCGGGAGCTAGAGATACGCAGTATTTT. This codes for CSVEGLAGARDTQYF.

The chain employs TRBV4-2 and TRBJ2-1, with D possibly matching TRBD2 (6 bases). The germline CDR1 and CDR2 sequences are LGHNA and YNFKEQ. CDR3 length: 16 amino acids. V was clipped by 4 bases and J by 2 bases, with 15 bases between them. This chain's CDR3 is CASSPSRGSTYNEQFF. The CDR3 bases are TGTGCCAGCAGCCCCAGTCGGGGGAGTACCTACAATGAGCAGTTCTTC.

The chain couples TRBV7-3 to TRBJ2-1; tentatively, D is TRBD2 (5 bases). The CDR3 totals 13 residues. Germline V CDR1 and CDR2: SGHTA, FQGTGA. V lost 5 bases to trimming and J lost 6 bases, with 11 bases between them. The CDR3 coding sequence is TGTGCCAGCAGCGACGTTCGGGGCAATGAGCAGTTCTTC. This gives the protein CASSDVRGNEQFF.

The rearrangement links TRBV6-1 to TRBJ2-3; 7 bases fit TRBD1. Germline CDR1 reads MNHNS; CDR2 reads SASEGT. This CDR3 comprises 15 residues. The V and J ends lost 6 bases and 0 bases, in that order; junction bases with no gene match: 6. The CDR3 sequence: CASRPRQGSTDTQYF. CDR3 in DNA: TGTGCCAGCAGACCTAGACAGGGTAGCACAGATACGCAGTATTTT.

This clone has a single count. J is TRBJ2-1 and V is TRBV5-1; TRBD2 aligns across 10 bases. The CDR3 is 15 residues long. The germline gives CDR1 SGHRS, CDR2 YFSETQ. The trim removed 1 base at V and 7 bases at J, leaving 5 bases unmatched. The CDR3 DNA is TGCGCCAGCAGCTTGTCGCTAGCGGGAGCTAATGAGCAGTTCTTC. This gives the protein CASSLSLAGANEQFF. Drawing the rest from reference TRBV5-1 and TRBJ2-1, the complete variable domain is KAGVTQTPRYLIKTRGQQVTLSCSPISGHRSVSWYQQTPGQGLQFLFEYFSETQRNKGNFPGRFSGRQFSNSRSEMNVSTLELGDSALYLCASSLSLAGANEQFFGPGTRLTVL.

CDR3 loop: CASSLLEGAPPRSEAFF. As DNA, the CDR3 is TGTGCCAGCAGTTTATTGGAGGGGGCGCCCCCCCGAAGCGAAGCTTTCTTT. The chain employs TRBV28 and TRBJ1-1, with 7 nucleotides matching TRBD1. Trimming at V came to 1 base and at J to 8 bases, leaving 16 bases not matched to a gene. The germline V gene has CDR1 MDHEN and CDR2 SYDVKM. CDR3 size: 17 residues.

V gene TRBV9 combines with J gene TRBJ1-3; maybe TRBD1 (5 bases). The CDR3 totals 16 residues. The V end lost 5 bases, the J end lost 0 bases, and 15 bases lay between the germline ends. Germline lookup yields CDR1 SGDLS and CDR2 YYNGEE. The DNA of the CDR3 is TGTGCCAGCAGTCCTTGGGCGGGGCCCTCTGGAAACACCATATATTTT. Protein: CASSPWAGPSGNTIYF.

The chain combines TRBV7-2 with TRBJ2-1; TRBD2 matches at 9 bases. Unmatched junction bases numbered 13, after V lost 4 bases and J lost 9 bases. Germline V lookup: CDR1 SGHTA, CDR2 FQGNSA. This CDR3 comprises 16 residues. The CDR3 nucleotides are TGTGCCAGCAGCTCCTATCCGGGACTAGCTACGGCTGAGCAGTTCTTC. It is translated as CASSSYPGLATAEQFF.

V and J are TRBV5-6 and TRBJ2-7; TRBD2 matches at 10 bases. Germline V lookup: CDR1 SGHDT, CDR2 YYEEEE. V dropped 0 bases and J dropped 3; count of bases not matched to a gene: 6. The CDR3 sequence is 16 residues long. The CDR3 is CASSLGGTSAYYEQYF. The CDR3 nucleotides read TGTGCCAGCAGCTTGGGGGGGACTAGCGCGTACTACGAGCAGTACTTC.

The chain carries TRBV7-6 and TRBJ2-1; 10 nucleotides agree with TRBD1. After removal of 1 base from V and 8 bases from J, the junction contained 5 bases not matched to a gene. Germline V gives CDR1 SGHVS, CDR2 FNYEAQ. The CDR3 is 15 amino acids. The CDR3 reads CASSLGTGGNHEQFF. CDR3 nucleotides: TGTGCCAGCAGCTTAGGGACAGGGGGAAATCATGAGCAGTTCTTC.

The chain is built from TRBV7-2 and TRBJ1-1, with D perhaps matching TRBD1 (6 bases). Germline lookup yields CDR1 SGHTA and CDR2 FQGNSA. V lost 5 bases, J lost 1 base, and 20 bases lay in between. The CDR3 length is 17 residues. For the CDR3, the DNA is TGTGCCAGCAGCCTCAGAGGGACAACGGGCCGGAACACTGAAGCTTTCTTT. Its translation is CASSLRGTTGRNTEAFF.

The CDR3 here is CASSLGGPPDTQYF. The CDR3 nucleotides read TGTGCCAGCAGCCTGGGGGGGCCACCAGATACGCAGTATTTT. The gene calls are TRBV7-3 and TRBJ2-3; a weak D match, TRBD2 (7 bases). The germline CDR1 and CDR2 sequences are SGHTA and FQGTGA. CDR3 length equals 14 residues. V dropped 5 bases and J dropped 4 bases, with 13 bases sitting between them.

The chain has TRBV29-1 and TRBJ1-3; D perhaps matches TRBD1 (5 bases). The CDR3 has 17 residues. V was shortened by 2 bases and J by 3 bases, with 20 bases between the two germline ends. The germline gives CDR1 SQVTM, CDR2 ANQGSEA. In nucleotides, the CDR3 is TGCAGCGTTGAACTTGCCATGGGCCAGGGCTTTGGAAACACCATATATTTT. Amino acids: CSVELAMGQGFGNTIYF.

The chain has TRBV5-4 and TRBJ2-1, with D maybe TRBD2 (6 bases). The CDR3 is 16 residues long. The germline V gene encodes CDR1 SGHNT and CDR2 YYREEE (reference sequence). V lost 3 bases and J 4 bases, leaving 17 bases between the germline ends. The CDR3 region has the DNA TGTGCCAGCAGCTCCCTGGGGGGAGACTATTACAATGAGCAGTTCTTC. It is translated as CASSSLGGDYYNEQFF.

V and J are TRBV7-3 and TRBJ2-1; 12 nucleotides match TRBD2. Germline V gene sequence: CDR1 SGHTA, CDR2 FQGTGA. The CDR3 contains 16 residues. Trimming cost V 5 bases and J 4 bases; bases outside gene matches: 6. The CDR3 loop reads CASSPRLAGVYNEQFF. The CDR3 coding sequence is TGTGCCAGCAGCCCCCGACTAGCGGGGGTTTACAATGAGCAGTTCTTC.

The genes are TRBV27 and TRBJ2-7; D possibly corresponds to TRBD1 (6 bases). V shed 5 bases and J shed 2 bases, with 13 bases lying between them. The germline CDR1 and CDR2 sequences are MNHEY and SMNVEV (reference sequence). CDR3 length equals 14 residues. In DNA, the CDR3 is TGTGCCAGCAGTCCTCGGGACATAACCTACGAGCAGTACTTC. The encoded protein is CASSPRDITYEQYF.

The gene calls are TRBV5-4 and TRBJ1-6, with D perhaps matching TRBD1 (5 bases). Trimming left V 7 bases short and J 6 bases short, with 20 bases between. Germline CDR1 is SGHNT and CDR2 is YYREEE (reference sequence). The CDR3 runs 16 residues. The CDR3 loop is CASASEPGRINSPLHF. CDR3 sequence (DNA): TGTGCCAGCGCGTCGGAGCCAGGGAGGATTAATTCACCCCTCCACTTT.

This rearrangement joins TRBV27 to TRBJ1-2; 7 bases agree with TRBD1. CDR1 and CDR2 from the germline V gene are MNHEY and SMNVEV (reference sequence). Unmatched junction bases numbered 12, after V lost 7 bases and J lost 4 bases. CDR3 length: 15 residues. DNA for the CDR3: TGTGCCAGCACTCCTCAGGGGGAAAGGGGCTATGGCTACACCTTC. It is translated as CASTPQGERGYGYTF.

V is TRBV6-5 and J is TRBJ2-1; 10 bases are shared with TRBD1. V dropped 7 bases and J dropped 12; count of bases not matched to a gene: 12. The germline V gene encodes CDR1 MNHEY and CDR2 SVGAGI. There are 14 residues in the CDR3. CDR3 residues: CASKFPGQGRPQFF. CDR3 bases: TGTGCCAGCAAATTTCCGGGACAGGGGAGACCGCAGTTCTTC.

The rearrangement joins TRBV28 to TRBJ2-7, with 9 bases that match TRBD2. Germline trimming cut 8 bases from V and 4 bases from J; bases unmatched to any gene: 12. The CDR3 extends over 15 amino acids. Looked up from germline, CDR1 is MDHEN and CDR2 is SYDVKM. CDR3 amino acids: CASSLSGSSPYEQYF. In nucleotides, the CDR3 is TGTGCCAGCTCCCTTAGCGGGAGTTCCCCGTACGAGCAGTACTTC.